A selection of T cell receptor beta chains follows, all from one sample in a study of human T cells and chemical hapten exposure. TCRdb independently ran MiXCR on the RACE reads; one entry per CDR3 protein. This sample yields some 90,000 distinct CDR3 sequences, of which roughly a tenth are seen a single time; more than 0.85% belongs to the top ten. The sample was whole blood, taken in connection with sensitization to the hapten diphenylcyclopropenone (DPC). The receptors originated from a woman aged 25 to 39 with alopecia areata. Some clones in this sample may be carry-over from other donors' samples. The CDR3 runs from the conserved cysteine through the conserved F or W. A D gene is named only where the DNA matches it firmly. Only part of the rows carry a size: once, few, many, or a class if the clone is expanded.

V gene: TRBV7-2
J gene: TRBJ1-6
clone size: -
D gene: -
CDR3 protein: CASSFGVDLSPLHF
CDR3 DNA: TGTGCCAGCAGCTTTGGGGTGGACCTTTCACCCCTCCACTTT

V gene: TRBV6-5
J gene: TRBJ2-3
clone size: many
D gene: -
CDR3 protein: CASSYVDRTDTQYF
CDR3 DNA: TGTGCCAGCAGTTACGTGGACCGCACAGATACGCAGTATTTT

V gene: TRBV15
J gene: TRBJ2-6
clone size: few
D gene: -
CDR3 protein: CATSRLGYRNPEKSSGANVLTF
CDR3 DNA: TGTGCCACCAGCAGATTGGGTTACAGAAACCCAGAAAAAAGCTCTGGGGCCAACGTCCTGACTTTC

V gene: TRBV12-3/TRBV12-4
J gene: TRBJ2-5
clone size: -
D gene: TRBD2
CDR3 protein: CASRQTSGGQETQYF
CDR3 DNA: TGTGCCAGCAGACAGACTAGCGGGGGCCAAGAGACCCAGTACTTC

V gene: TRBV5-1
J gene: TRBJ1-3
clone size: -
D gene: TRBD1
CDR3 protein: CASSLGQGTLSGNTIYF
CDR3 DNA: TGCGCCAGCAGCTTGGGACAGGGAACTCTCTCTGGAAACACCATATATTTT

V gene: TRBV20-1
J gene: TRBJ2-1
clone size: few
D gene: TRBD2
CDR3 protein: CSARDPRSGDYSYNEQFF
CDR3 DNA: TGCAGTGCTAGAGATCCCCGTAGCGGGGACTACTCCTACAATGAGCAGTTCTTC

V gene: TRBV30
J gene: TRBJ1-1
clone size: -
D gene: -
CDR3 protein: CAWSVGQPTEAFF
CDR3 DNA: TGTGCCTGGAGTGTGGGCCAGCCCACTGAAGCTTTCTTT

V gene: TRBV7-9
J gene: TRBJ1-1
clone size: many
D gene: -
CDR3 protein: CASSLTGNMNTEAFF
CDR3 DNA: TGTGCCAGCAGCTTAACAGGCAATATGAACACTGAAGCTTTCTTT

V gene: TRBV5-1
J gene: TRBJ2-3
clone size: -
D gene: TRBD1
CDR3 protein: CASSVRQGPDTQYF
CDR3 DNA: TGCGCCAGCAGCGTTCGACAGGGCCCAGATACGCAGTATTTT

V gene: TRBV5-8
J gene: TRBJ1-2
clone size: few
D gene: -
CDR3 protein: CASSFDRGIYGYTF
CDR3 DNA: TGTGCCAGCAGCTTTGATAGGGGAATCTATGGCTACACCTTC

V gene: TRBV20-1
J gene: TRBJ2-3
clone size: many
D gene: -
CDR3 protein: CSLVRGASTDTQYF
CDR3 DNA: TGCAGTCTCGTCCGGGGGGCTAGCACAGATACGCAGTATTTT

V gene: TRBV27
J gene: TRBJ2-7
clone size: -
D gene: TRBD2
CDR3 protein: CASRLALAASYEQYF
CDR3 DNA: TGTGCCAGCAGGCTAGCACTAGCGGCGAGCTACGAGCAGTACTTC

V gene: TRBV7-9
J gene: TRBJ2-7
clone size: many
D gene: TRBD1
CDR3 protein: CASSRDRGVYEQYF
CDR3 DNA: TGTGCCAGCAGCCGGGACAGGGGGGTTTACGAGCAGTACTTC

V gene: TRBV5-1
J gene: TRBJ2-5
clone size: many
D gene: -
CDR3 protein: CASSLVIKPDPQETQYF
CDR3 DNA: TGCGCCAGCAGCTTGGTTATAAAGCCGGATCCCCAAGAGACCCAGTACTTC

V gene: TRBV4-1
J gene: TRBJ1-5
clone size: many
D gene: -
CDR3 protein: CASSQGTATVYSNQPQHF
CDR3 DNA: TGCGCCAGCAGCCAAGGGACAGCAACAGTTTATAGCAATCAGCCCCAGCATTTT

V gene: TRBV28
J gene: TRBJ1-1
clone size: -
D gene: -
CDR3 protein: CASSLPDWGQAFF
CDR3 DNA: TGTGCCAGCAGCCTACCCGATTGGGGTCAAGCTTTCTTT

V gene: TRBV20-1
J gene: TRBJ1-3
clone size: many
D gene: -
CDR3 protein: CSAADRNSGNTIYF
CDR3 DNA: TGCAGTGCTGCAGACAGGAACTCTGGAAACACCATATATTTT